The 30 T cell receptor beta chains below were found in one sample sequenced in a study of PD-1 blockade in classical Hodgkin lymphoma. TCRdb's copy holds only in-frame clones and misses some; the assay was immunoSEQ multiplex PCR. Of around 32,000 clones in the sample, 88% were seen once. Time point in this sample: newly diagnosed, previously untreated cHL patient sample. Out of thawed PBMCs, magnetic negative selection purified CD4+ T cells. The specimen was CD4+ T cells from blood. These receptors originate from a human donor with classical Hodgkin lymphoma.

The genes are TRBV7-2 and TRBJ2-2; 12 nucleotides match TRBD2. With 4 bases clipped from V and 6 bases from J, the junction kept 6 bases outside the gene matches. CDR1 is SGHTA, CDR2 FQGNSA, per germline. The CDR3 contains 16 residues. The DNA for the CDR3 is TGTGCCAGCAGCTCGAGACTAGCGGGAGTGTCCGGGGAGCTGTTTTTT. As protein: CASSSRLAGVSGELFF.

This clone has a handful of counts. The chain combines TRBV29-1 with TRBJ1-1; weak D call: TRBD1 (6 bases). This CDR3 region has 13 residues. CDR1 is SQVTM and CDR2 is ANQGSEA in the germline V gene. V gave up 8 bases and J gave up 0 bases, with 13 bases separating them. The CDR3 sequence is CSTQGRLNTEAFF. The CDR3 nucleotides are TGCAGCACCCAGGGGAGGCTGAACACTGAAGCTTTCTTT.

J is TRBJ2-2 and V is TRBV19; 8 bases fit TRBD1. Per germline, CDR1 LNHDA and CDR2 SQIVND (reference sequence). Trimming cost V 5 bases and J 6 bases; bases outside gene matches: 5. CDR3 length equals 14 residues. The CDR3 protein is CASSSGQEAGELFF. CDR3 nucleotide sequence: TGTGCCAGTAGTTCGGGACAGGAGGCCGGGGAGCTGTTTTTT.

V and J are TRBV27 and TRBJ2-1, with a tentative D call TRBD1 (6 bases). Germline lookup yields CDR1 MNHEY and CDR2 SMNVEV (reference sequence). CDR3 length: 16 amino acids. The V end lost 5 bases, the J end lost 3 bases, and 17 bases lay between the germline ends. The CDR3 spells CASSPRGQGGYNEQFF. DNA for the CDR3: TGTGCCAGCAGTCCGAGGGGACAAGGGGGCTACAATGAGCAGTTCTTC.

The V gene is TRBV7-3, the J gene TRBJ2-2; TRBD1 or TRBD2 may be the D gene (5 bases each). Trimming pared 8 bases from V and 2 bases from J, leaving 6 bases between. Germline-derived CDR1 and CDR2 are SGHTA and FQGTGA. The CDR3 is 12 residues long. As DNA, the CDR3 is TGTGCCAGCGGGGGAAACACCGGGGAGCTGTTTTTT. This translates into CASGGNTGELFF.

The chain joins TRBV11-3 to TRBJ2-1; 10 bases are a match to TRBD2. J lost 4 bases, V lost 5 bases, and 14 bases had no gene match. The CDR3 is made up of 18 amino acids. Germline-derived CDR1 and CDR2 are SGHNT and YENEEA. The CDR3 is CASSPSLGLAEAYNEQFF. In nucleotides, the CDR3 is TGTGCCAGCAGCCCCTCCCTCGGACTAGCGGAGGCGTACAATGAGCAGTTCTTC.

This chain connects TRBV7-9 to TRBJ2-7, with D tentatively TRBD1 (6 bases). Trimming shortened V by 5 bases and J by 2 bases, and 13 bases separated the two germline ends. The CDR3 runs 14 residues. Germline CDR1 is SEHNR and CDR2 is FQNEAQ (reference sequence). Here the CDR3 DNA reads TGTGCCAGCAGCGCAGGGTCAGGGGCCTACGAGCAGTACGTC. Encoded protein: CASSAGSGAYEQYV.

J is TRBJ2-3 and V is TRBV9; 7 positions match TRBD1. J gave up 4 bases and V 3 bases, and 11 bases lay outside the gene matches. Germline V gene data show CDR1 as SGDLS and CDR2 as YYNGEE. This CDR3 is built from 16 residues. CDR3 sequence reads: CASSARQGEGADTQYF. In nucleotides, the CDR3 is TGTGCCAGCAGCGCCCGACAGGGAGAGGGCGCAGATACGCAGTATTTT. Looking up the rest from reference TRBV9 and TRBJ2-3 gives the full variable domain: DSGVTQTPKHLITATGQRVTLRCSPRSGDLSVYWYQQSLDQGLQFLIQYYNGEERAKGNILERFSAQQFPDLHSELNLSSLELGDSALYFCASSARQGEGADTQYFGPGTRLTVL.

J is TRBJ2-1 and V is TRBV2, with D possibly TRBD2 on 6 matching bases. The ends were cut back, 6 bases at V and 8 bases at J, with 20 bases in the middle. CDR3 length: 15 residues. In germline, CDR1 is SNHLY, CDR2 FYNNEI. The CDR3 DNA is TGTGCCAGCAGCGCACTAGCAGCCGGAAGGGATGAGCAGTTCTTC. Translated, it gives CASSALAAGRDEQFF.

The V gene is TRBV5-4, the J gene TRBJ2-3; D tentatively reads TRBD1 or TRBD2 (5 bases each). The V end was cut by 4 bases, the J end by 2 bases, with 14 bases between. CDR1 SGHNT and CDR2 YYREEE come from the germline V gene (reference sequence). The CDR3 sequence is 15 residues long. DNA of the CDR3: TGTGCCAGCAGCAGGGACCAGTACCCCACAGATACGCAGTATTTT. The encoded protein is CASSRDQYPTDTQYF.

This rearrangement joins TRBV2 to TRBJ2-1, with 10 bases matching TRBD1. The V segment lost 7 bases and the J segment 6 bases; nucleotides outside the gene matches: 3. Germline CDR1 and CDR2: SNHLY and FYNNEI. The CDR3 is made up of 13 amino acids. The CDR3: CASNGQGVNEQFF. CDR3 bases: TGTGCCAGCAATGGACAGGGGGTCAATGAGCAGTTCTTC.

The chain carries TRBV7-9 and TRBJ2-7, with a tentative D call TRBD2 (6 bases). Trimming left V 3 bases short and J 2 bases short, with 11 bases between. CDR3 size: 14 residues. Germline V lookup: CDR1 SEHNR, CDR2 FQNEAQ (reference sequence). CDR3 amino acids: CASSFSGRPYEQYF. For the CDR3, the DNA is TGTGCCAGCAGCTTTAGCGGTCGACCCTACGAGCAGTACTTC.

In the case of this clone: This CDR3 is also generated by other DNA sequences in the sample. This sequence joins TRBV29-1 and TRBJ1-1; D is ambiguous. The germline CDR1 and CDR2 sequences are SQVTM and ANQGSEA. CDR3 length: 13 residues. Trimming stripped 2 bases from V and 0 bases from J, with 7 bases between. CDR3 in DNA: TGCAGCGTTGAAAGGAGAATGAACACTGAAGCTTTCTTT. It codes for CSVERRMNTEAFF.

The chain joins TRBV5-1 to TRBJ1-1, with D uncertain. The CDR3 covers 12 residues. The V end was cut by 3 bases, the J end by 7 bases, with 10 bases between. Germline values: CDR1 SGHRS, CDR2 YFSETQ. The CDR3 region has the DNA TGCGCCAGCAGCTGGACGGACGGTGAAGCTTTCTTT. Its protein product is CASSWTDGEAFF.

This clone was observed a handful of times. The chain couples TRBV28 to TRBJ1-1; D gene unclear. This CDR3 is built from 14 residues. V lost 0 bases and J lost 7, with 12 bases in between. Germline V gene data show CDR1 as MDHEN and CDR2 as SYDVKM. CDR3 DNA sequence: TGTGCCAGCAGTTTATGGGATATCCCGGTTGAAGCTTTCTTT. It codes for CASSLWDIPVEAFF.

The CDR3 loop reads CSVERGPGANVLTF. The CDR3 coding sequence is TGCAGCGTTGAAAGGGGACCAGGGGCCAACGTCCTGACTTTC. The chain uses TRBV29-1 and TRBJ2-6, with D perhaps TRBD1 or TRBD2 (5 bases each). Looked up from germline, CDR1 is SQVTM and CDR2 is ANQGSEA. There are 14 residues in the CDR3. V gave up 2 bases and J gave up 4 bases, with 9 bases separating them.

This clone was seen just once. The chain recombines TRBV11-3 with TRBJ1-2; no firm D call. With 1 base removed from V and 0 bases from J, the gap between germline ends came to 6 bases. The germline V gene encodes CDR1 SGHNT and CDR2 YENEEA. The CDR3 loop spans 14 amino acids. CDR3 nucleotides: TGTGCCAGCAGCTTAGGGTGGCCTAACTATGGCTACACCTTC. Translating it yields CASSLGWPNYGYTF. Drawing the rest from reference TRBV11-3 and TRBJ1-2, the complete variable domain is EAGVVQSPRYKIIEKKQPVAFWCNPISGHNTLYWYLQNLGQGPELLIRYENEEAVDDSQLPKDRFSAERLKGVDSTLKIQPAELGDSAVYLCASSLGWPNYGYTFGSGTRLTVV.

V and J are TRBV6-1 and TRBJ1-3; perhaps TRBD1 as D (5 bases). CDR3 length: 16 residues. Trimming removed 2 bases from V and 1 base from J, with 12 bases in between. Germline assignment: CDR1 MNHNS and CDR2 SASEGT. CDR3 in amino acids: CASSEPGRGSGNTIYF. CDR3 nucleotide sequence: TGTGCCAGCAGTGAACCGGGACGGGGGTCTGGAAACACCATATATTTT.

Of note for this clone: At one end, the junction sequence differs from germline, possibly due to a read error. V is TRBV6-1 and J is TRBJ1-2; D uncertain. Per the germline V gene, CDR1 is MNHNS and CDR2 is SASEGT. The CDR3 covers 15 residues. The CDR3 spells CASREGPFSNYGYTF. The CDR3, as DNA: TGTGCCAGCAGAGAAGGACCGTTCAGCAACTATGGCTACACCTTC.

The chain's CDR3 is CASRKNEKLFF. CDR3 sequence (DNA): TGTGCCAGCAGGAAGAATGAAAAACTGTTTTTT. This chain uses TRBV7-9 with TRBJ1-4; D gene uncertain. This CDR3 is 11 amino acids long. V was cut by 6 bases and J by 5 bases, with 4 bases left in between. Germline V gives CDR1 SEHNR, CDR2 FQNEAQ (reference sequence).

This chain links TRBV5-1 with TRBJ2-1; 9 bases map to TRBD1. Germline V gene data show CDR1 as SGHRS and CDR2 as YFSETQ. The CDR3 sequence is 14 residues long. After removal of 4 bases from V and 8 bases from J, the junction contained 7 bases not matched to a gene. The CDR3 nucleotides read TGCGCCAGCAGCATAGACAGGGGGGGAGATGAGCAGTTCTTC. It specifies CASSIDRGGDEQFF.

The rearrangement uses TRBV28 and TRBJ1-2; no clear D gene. The CDR3 totals 10 residues. The V and J ends lost 8 bases and 1 base respectively, with 2 bases between them. The germline V gene has CDR1 MDHEN and CDR2 SYDVKM. The chain's CDR3 is CASGNYGYTF. CDR3 nucleotide sequence: TGTGCCAGCGGTAACTATGGCTACACCTTC.

The V gene is TRBV5-1, the J gene TRBJ1-1; maybe TRBD1 (6 bases). The V end was cut by 4 bases, the J end by 4 bases, with 20 bases between. Germline loops: CDR1 SGHRS, CDR2 YFSETQ. This CDR3 has 16 residues. This chain's CDR3 is CASSPVAAGGATEAFF. The CDR3 nucleotides are TGCGCCAGCAGCCCGGTCGCGGCGGGGGGCGCCACTGAAGCTTTCTTT.

The rearrangement joins TRBV28 to TRBJ1-1; no firm D call. The V gene's germline CDR1 is MDHEN and CDR2 SYDVKM. Trimming cost V 6 bases and J 1 base, with 12 bases left between them. CDR3 length: 14 amino acids. This CDR3 is CASRPPIRNTEAFF. The DNA of the CDR3 is TGTGCCAGCAGACCACCCATCAGGAACACTGAAGCTTTCTTT.

The chain uses TRBV18 and TRBJ1-2; TRBD1 matches 12 bases. CDR1 KGHSH and CDR2 LQKENI come from the germline V gene. The CDR3 is 15 amino acids. V shed 2 bases, J shed 2 bases, and the junction held 0 bases outside the gene matches. CDR3 sequence reads: CASSPGTGGNYGYTF. CDR3 DNA: TGTGCCAGCTCACCAGGGACAGGGGGCAACTATGGCTACACCTTC. Supplemented by reference TRBV18 and TRBJ1-2, the full variable domain reads NAGVMQNPRHLVRRRGQEARLRCSPMKGHSHVYWYRQLPEEGLKFMVYLQKENIIDESGMPKERFSAEFPKEGPSILRIQQVVRGDSAAYFCASSPGTGGNYGYTFGSGTRLTVV.

The V call is TRBV7-9, the J call TRBJ1-2; tentatively, D is TRBD1 (5 bases). V was pared by 5 bases and J by 7 bases, with 17 bases between. Germline V gene sequence: CDR1 SEHNR, CDR2 FQNEAQ (reference sequence). This CDR3 spans 14 amino acids. CDR3 protein: CASSESWGGGGYTF. Here the CDR3 DNA reads TGTGCCAGCAGCGAATCTTGGGGGGGAGGTGGCTACACCTTC.

This rearrangement joins TRBV27 to TRBJ2-7, with a possible D match to TRBD2 (5 bases). Germline V gene lookup returns CDR1 MNHEY and CDR2 SMNVEV (reference sequence). CDR3 length: 12 residues. V lost 3 bases to trimming and J lost 6 bases, with 9 bases between them. In nucleotides, the CDR3 is TGTGCCAGCAGTTTTCGCGGGCTCGAGCAGTACTTC. Its translation: CASSFRGLEQYF.

The J gene is TRBJ2-7, the V gene TRBV2, with no clear D. Trimming stripped 2 bases from V and 0 bases from J, with 8 bases between. Germline lookup yields CDR1 SNHLY and CDR2 FYNNEI. CDR3 size: 14 residues. The CDR3 loop reads CASSELAYSYEQYV. CDR3 coding DNA: TGTGCCAGCAGTGAACTGGCATACTCCTACGAGCAGTACGTC.

The chain combines TRBV19 with TRBJ1-5, with a possible D match to TRBD1 (6 bases). Germline V CDR1 and CDR2: LNHDA, SQIVND (reference sequence). The V end was cut by 4 bases, the J end by 0 bases, with 31 bases between. This CDR3 comprises 22 residues. CDR3 protein: CASSNMRNSYLPDRYSNQPQHF. The CDR3, as DNA: TGTGCCAGTAGTAATATGAGGAATTCTTACCTCCCAGACAGGTATAGCAATCAGCCCCAGCATTTT.

This clone was observed once. The V call is TRBV7-8, the J call TRBJ1-2; weak D call: TRBD1 (5 bases). This CDR3 comprises 12 residues. V was pared by 5 bases and J by 4 bases, with 8 bases between. Per the germline V gene, CDR1 is SGHVS and CDR2 is FQNEAQ. The CDR3 spells CASSTQGYGYTF. The CDR3 nucleotides read TGTGCCAGCAGCACGCAGGGCTATGGCTACACCTTC.